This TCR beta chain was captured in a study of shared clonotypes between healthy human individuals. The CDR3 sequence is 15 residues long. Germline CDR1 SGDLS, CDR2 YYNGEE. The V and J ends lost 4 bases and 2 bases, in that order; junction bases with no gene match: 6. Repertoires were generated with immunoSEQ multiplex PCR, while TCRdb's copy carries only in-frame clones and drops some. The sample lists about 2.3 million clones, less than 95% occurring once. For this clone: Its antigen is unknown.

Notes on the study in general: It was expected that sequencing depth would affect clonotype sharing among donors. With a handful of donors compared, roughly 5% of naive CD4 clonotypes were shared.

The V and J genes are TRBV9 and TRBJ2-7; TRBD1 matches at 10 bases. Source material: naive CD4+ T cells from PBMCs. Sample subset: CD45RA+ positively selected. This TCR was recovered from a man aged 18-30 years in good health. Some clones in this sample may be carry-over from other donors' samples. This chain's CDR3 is CASSPQGQGAYEQYF. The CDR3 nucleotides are TGTGCCAGCAGCCCTCAAGGACAGGGGGCCTACGAGCAGTACTTC. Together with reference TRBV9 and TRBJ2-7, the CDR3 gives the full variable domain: DSGVTQTPKHLITATGQRVTLRCSPRSGDLSVYWYQQSLDQGLQFLIQYYNGEERAKGNILERFSAQQFPDLHSELNLSSLELGDSALYFCASSPQGQGAYEQYFGPGTRLTVT.